This T cell receptor beta chain was sequenced during a study of T cells in Graves' hyperthyroidism and ophthalmopathy. Germline CDR1 reads SGHRS; CDR2 reads YFSETQ. Germline trimming cut 3 bases from V and 7 bases from J; bases unmatched to any gene: 6. This CDR3 has 14 amino acids. Concerning this clonotype: Its antigen is currently unknown.

Findings and caveats of the study: Expanded thyroid clonotypes (above 0.001) were mostly also found in blood.

Authors of the study amplified TCR beta CDR3 regions from RNA transcripts. RT-PCR in the first round (using the HTBI primer set) targeted the TCR CDR3. TCRdb recomputed calls from the multiplex PCR reads with MiXCR, one row per CDR3 protein. The sample lists some 350,000 distinct CDR3 sequences, around 25% occurring once. The sample taken for sequencing was blood. This receptor was identified in a man aged 45 to 65 with Graves' hyperthyroidism. V is TRBV5-1 and J is TRBJ1-2, with 10 bases lining up with TRBD1. The CDR3 is CASSWDRGRFGYTF. The CDR3 DNA follows: TGCGCCAGCAGCTGGGACAGGGGAAGGTTTGGCTACACCTTC.